The T cell receptor beta chain under discussion was sequenced for a study of CD8 T cells in ankylosing spondylitis. The study, taken as a whole, reports: Several highly homologous variants made up a TCR beta motif that seemed to typify ankylosing spondylitis blood. A CD8+ phenotype characterized the disease-linked clones, which were relatively rare in peripheral blood. Certain motif variants had earlier appeared in reactive arthritis synovial fluid and blood.

The CDR3 is 14 amino acids. Trimming removed 6 bases from V and 0 bases from J, with 9 bases in between. Germline V gives CDR1 DFQATT, CDR2 SNEGSKA (reference sequence). In making TCR beta libraries, quantitative 5'-RACE with molecular barcodes was used. TCRdb processed the 5' RACE reads anew with MiXCR; each CDR3 protein has one entry. This sample carries some 130,000 distinct CDR3 sequences, more than 7% of them seen once, and the ten largest clones take less than 7.5%. About this clonotype itself: What it binds is not known.

Sequenced input: synovial fluid, either unsorted or a sorted T cell fraction (not recorded which). This chain joins TRBV20-1 and TRBJ2-6; D is undetermined. This sequence originates from a male donor with ankylosing spondylitis. CDR3 DNA: TGCAGTGCCGCTCCTTTCTCTGGGGCCAACGTCCTGACTTTC. Translated, it gives CSAAPFSGANVLTF.